This TCR beta chain was sequenced in a study of T cells in localized non-small cell lung cancer. Clones were read by immunoSEQ multiplex PCR, and TCRdb kept only the in-frame ones, dropping some. The sample carries under 15,000 clones, 80% to 90% recorded once. The TCR comes from a male donor aged 60 or over with stage I lung adenocarcinoma. This specimen consisted of peripheral blood, obtained before any cancer treatment.

CDR3 nucleotides: TGTGCCAGCAGACCCTGGGACAGGGGGCGCTTCAGCGAGCAGTACTTC. It yields the protein CASRPWDRGRFSEQYF. The chain couples TRBV2 to TRBJ2-7; TRBD1 matches 12 bases. V lost 6 bases to trimming and J lost 6 bases; unmatched junction nucleotides: 12. The CDR3 has 16 amino acids. The germline CDR1 and CDR2 sequences are SNHLY and FYNNEI. Variable domain in full (rest from reference TRBV2 and TRBJ2-7): EPEVTQTPSHQVTQMGQEVILRCVPISNHLYFYWYRQILGQKVEFLVSFYNNEISEKSEIFDDQFSVERPDGSNFTLKIRSTKLEDSAMYFCASRPWDRGRFSEQYFGPGTRLTVT.